Presented here are 30 T cell receptor beta chains from one specimen sequenced in a study of a mutant IDH1 vaccine in newly diagnosed glioma. Only in-frame clones appear in the TCRdb table, and some are missing; sequencing was by immunoSEQ multiplex PCR. The data show around 24,000 clones, 79% seen once. Antigens of these TCRs are unknown. Noted time point: week 11, during vaccination. Vaccination used 300 ug of mutant IDH1 20-mer peptide per dose, with topical imiquimod. The specimen comprised PBMCs, sampled from a glioma patient whose treatment included an IDH1 peptide vaccine. The receptors were sampled from a man aged 35-49 years with glioma.

The chain is built from TRBV7-8 and TRBJ2-3; 9 bases line up with TRBD2. CDR3 length: 18 amino acids. V lost 5 bases, J lost 0 bases, and 12 bases stayed unmatched. Germline values: CDR1 SGHVS, CDR2 FQNEAQ. The CDR3, as DNA: TGTGCCAGCAGCCCTAAGGGCGCGGGAGGGGATAGCACAGATACGCAGTATTTT. It is translated as CASSPKGAGGDSTDTQYF. The full variable domain, with the rest looked up from reference TRBV7-8 and TRBJ2-3, is GAGVSQSPRYKVAKRGQDVALRCDPISGHVSLFWYQQALGQGPEFLTYFQNEAQLDKSGLPSDRFFAERPEGSVSTLKIQRTQQEDSAVYLCASSPKGAGGDSTDTQYFGPGTRLTVL.

The chain couples TRBV19 to TRBJ2-6, with D unresolved. The V end was cut by 5 bases, the J end by 0 bases, with 11 bases between. CDR3 length: 16 residues. CDR1 and CDR2 from the germline V gene are LNHDA and SQIVND (reference sequence). The CDR3 spells CASSGGETSGANVLTF. CDR3 sequence (DNA): TGTGCCAGTAGTGGTGGGGAAACCTCTGGGGCCAACGTCCTGACTTTC.

The genes are TRBV2 and TRBJ2-5; 9 nucleotides agree with TRBD1. Germline CDR1 is SNHLY and CDR2 is FYNNEI. V was pared by 4 bases and J by 5 bases, with 8 bases of the junction left unmatched. The CDR3 totals 15 residues. The CDR3 DNA sequence: TGTGCCAGCAGTGGGACAGGGGCGTCAGGGGAGACCCAGTACTTC. Protein sequence: CASSGTGASGETQYF.

V gene TRBV11-2 combines with J gene TRBJ1-1, with D unresolved. V gave up 6 bases and J gave up 0 bases, with 11 bases separating them. This CDR3 has 14 amino acids. Germline values: CDR1 SGHAT, CDR2 FQNNGV. Written as DNA, the CDR3 is TGTGCCAGCAGTAAGGAGCCAATGAACACTGAAGCTTTCTTT. Its protein product is CASSKEPMNTEAFF.

The genes are TRBV19 and TRBJ2-7; a weak D match, TRBD1 (6 bases). Per germline, CDR1 LNHDA and CDR2 SQIVND (reference sequence). Trimming cost V 0 bases and J 3 bases, with 15 bases left between them. The CDR3 has 16 residues. The CDR3: CASSIDLWTASYEQYV. CDR3 DNA sequence: TGTGCCAGTAGTATAGATTTATGGACAGCCAGCTACGAGCAGTACGTC.

The chain recombines TRBV18 with TRBJ2-7; D is undetermined. CDR1 is KGHSH and CDR2 is LQKENI in the germline V gene. The CDR3 is 13 amino acids. V shed 2 bases and J shed 3 bases, with 8 bases lying between them. This CDR3 is CASSPSNLYEQYV. The CDR3 region has the DNA TGTGCCAGCTCACCATCGAACCTCTACGAGCAGTACGTC.

The genes are TRBV30 and TRBJ1-2; D might be TRBD1 (5 bases). The V and J ends lost 3 bases and 4 bases respectively, with 18 bases between them. This CDR3 contains 15 residues. Per the germline V gene, CDR1 is GTSNPN and CDR2 is SVGIG (reference sequence). CDR3 sequence reads: CAWSPKGEVGYGYTF. The CDR3 nucleotides read TGTGCCTGGAGCCCCAAAGGGGAGGTCGGCTATGGCTACACCTTC.

The CDR3 reads CASSIDRDYYNEQFF. Written as DNA, the CDR3 is TGTGCCAGTAGTATCGACAGGGACTACTACAATGAGCAGTTCTTC. This chain links TRBV19 with TRBJ2-1, with D perhaps assigned TRBD1 or TRBD2 (7 bases each). Germline-derived CDR1 and CDR2 are LNHDA and SQIVND (reference sequence). Trimming removed 3 bases at V and 3 bases at J, with 12 bases between. The CDR3 covers 15 residues.

V usage is TRBV5-1 and J usage is TRBJ2-7; the D call may be TRBD1 or TRBD2 (5 bases each). Between the trimmed V and J ends, which lost 4 bases and 3 bases, there was a span of 11 bases. This CDR3 region has 13 residues. CDR1 and CDR2 from the germline V gene are SGHRS and YFSETQ. Written as DNA, the CDR3 is TGCGCCAGCAGCCGGGACGTAGACTACGAGCAGTACTTC. As protein: CASSRDVDYEQYF.

The V call is TRBV7-6, the J call TRBJ2-5; no clear D. Germline CDR1 and CDR2: SGHVS and FNYEAQ. CDR3 length: 13 amino acids. V was pared by 1 base and J by 3 bases, with 6 bases between. DNA of the CDR3: TGTGCCAGCAGCTTAGGTGGGAAAGAGACCCAGTACTTC. Its translation is CASSLGGKETQYF.

The chain joins TRBV10-1 to TRBJ2-1, with a possible D match to TRBD2 (6 bases). Trimming removed 6 bases at V and 6 bases at J, with 18 bases between. Germline loops: CDR1 WNHNN, CDR2 SYGVQD (reference sequence). This CDR3 spans 15 amino acids. In DNA, the CDR3 is TGCGCCAGCAGCCTAAAAACGGGAGTGCGCAATGAGCAGTTCTTC. Its translation: CASSLKTGVRNEQFF.

The rearrangement joins TRBV7-9 to TRBJ2-7; D possibly corresponds to TRBD2 (7 bases). The CDR3 length is 14 residues. Germline loops: CDR1 SEHNR, CDR2 FQNEAQ (reference sequence). V was trimmed by 3 bases and J by 5 bases, leaving 14 bases between them. DNA of the CDR3: TGTGCCAGCAGCTTTGCCCAGGGGAGGGACGAGCAGTACGTC. Protein: CASSFAQGRDEQYV.

V and J are TRBV7-6 and TRBJ1-4, with TRBD1 as a possible D gene (5 bases). The CDR3 is 15 amino acids. Germline assignment: CDR1 SGHVS and CDR2 FNYEAQ. The V gene lost 4 bases and the J gene lost 3 bases, with 12 bases spanning the gap. Here the CDR3 reads CASSSEGLSNEKLFF. In DNA, the CDR3 is TGTGCCAGCAGCTCCGAGGGGTTATCTAATGAAAAACTGTTTTTT.

The V call is TRBV5-6, the J call TRBJ2-3; TRBD2 matches 12 bases. V lost 0 bases and J lost 10; bases outside the gene matches: 3. The CDR3 has 14 residues. The germline V gene encodes CDR1 SGHDT and CDR2 YYEEEE. The CDR3 sequence: CASSLGLAGEAQYF. Here the CDR3 DNA reads TGTGCCAGCAGCTTGGGACTAGCGGGAGAGGCGCAGTATTTT. Complete variable domain (other parts from reference TRBV5-6 and TRBJ2-3): DAGVTQSPTHLIKTRGQQVTLRCSPKSGHDTVSWYQQALGQGPQFIFQYYEEEERQRGNFPDRFSGHQFPNYSSELNVNALLLGDSALYLCASSLGLAGEAQYFGPGTRLTVL.

V is TRBV19 and J is TRBJ1-3, with 9 nucleotides matching TRBD1. The V segment lost 6 bases and the J segment 0 bases; nucleotides outside the gene matches: 6. In germline, CDR1 is LNHDA, CDR2 SQIVND (reference sequence). The length of the CDR3 is 16 residues. DNA for the CDR3: TGTGCCAGTAGCAGGACAGGGGCGAGCTCTGGAAACACCATATATTTT. It yields the protein CASSRTGASSGNTIYF.

This chain joins TRBV7-9 and TRBJ1-4, with 9 bases aligning to TRBD1. The length of the CDR3 is 14 residues. The germline V gene encodes CDR1 SEHNR and CDR2 FQNEAQ (reference sequence). Trimming took 4 bases from V and 7 from J; bases not matched to a gene: 4. The CDR3 protein is CASSSGQGVEKLFF. The CDR3 DNA reads TGTGCCAGCAGCTCGGGACAGGGAGTTGAAAAACTGTTTTTT.

This CDR3 reads CASQISGGQPQHF. CDR3 coding DNA: TGTGCCTCCCAAATTAGCGGCGGCCAGCCCCAGCATTTT. The gene calls are TRBV6-5 and TRBJ1-5; no clear D. CDR1 MNHEY and CDR2 SVGAGI come from the germline V gene. Trimming took off 11 bases at V and 7 bases at J, with 18 bases between the two ends. This CDR3 spans 13 amino acids.

The V gene is TRBV5-1, the J gene TRBJ1-6; D ambiguous. CDR1 and CDR2 (germline): SGHRS, YFSETQ. V was cut by 0 bases and J by 8 bases, with 9 bases left in between. The CDR3 is 14 amino acids. CDR3 amino acids: CASSLAFGDSPLHF. CDR3 DNA: TGCGCCAGCAGCTTGGCCTTCGGGGATTCACCCCTCCACTTT.

This clone was counted only a few times. The gene calls are TRBV18 and TRBJ1-1; perhaps TRBD1 as D (5 bases). Germline V gene data show CDR1 as KGHSH and CDR2 as LQKENI. The CDR3 is made up of 14 amino acids. V was clipped by 2 bases and J by 4 bases, with 11 bases between them. The CDR3 loop reads CASSPIAGTTEAFF. The CDR3 DNA follows: TGTGCCAGCTCACCAATTGCGGGGACCACTGAAGCTTTCTTT. Supplemented by reference TRBV18 and TRBJ1-1, the full variable domain reads NAGVMQNPRHLVRRRGQEARLRCSPMKGHSHVYWYRQLPEEGLKFMVYLQKENIIDESGMPKERFSAEFPKEGPSILRIQQVVRGDSAAYFCASSPIAGTTEAFFGQGTRLTVV.

This chain connects TRBV5-1 to TRBJ2-1; possibly TRBD1 for D (5 bases). V was clipped by 0 bases and J by 0 bases, with 10 bases between them. Per the germline V gene, CDR1 is SGHRS and CDR2 is YFSETQ. The CDR3 is made up of 16 amino acids. CDR3 sequence (DNA): TGCGCCAGCAGCTTGGTGGCTGACAGCTCCTACAATGAGCAGTTCTTC. Translated: CASSLVADSSYNEQFF.

Of note for this clone: Relative to the germline gene, one junction end is altered; a read error may explain this. This rearrangement joins TRBV7-9 to TRBJ2-4; a possible D gene is TRBD1 (5 bases). CDR3 length: 11 residues. Germline values: CDR1 SEHNR, CDR2 FQNEAQ (reference sequence). The CDR3 is CASSLTDSLDF. The CDR3 DNA follows: TGTGCCAGCAGCTTAACAGACAGTCTCGACTTC.

The CDR3 nucleotides are TGCGCCATCAAGACATCCGACAGGGCGCGTGTGGCCCAGCATTTT. Translation gives CAIKTSDRARVAQHF. This chain connects TRBV10-1 to TRBJ1-5; 7 bases are shared with TRBD1. After removal of 10 bases from V and 11 bases from J, the junction contained 20 bases not matched to a gene. CDR1 is WNHNN, CDR2 SYGVQD, per germline (reference sequence). There are 15 residues in the CDR3.

This chain's CDR3 is CASSEASGSSYEQYV. In nucleotides, the CDR3 is TGTGCCAGCAGCGAGGCTAGCGGGAGCTCCTACGAGCAGTACGTC. The gene calls are TRBV27 and TRBJ2-7; 10 nucleotides agree with TRBD2. The CDR3 is made up of 15 amino acids. The germline gives CDR1 MNHEY, CDR2 SMNVEV (reference sequence). V was pared by 6 bases and J by 0 bases, with 5 bases of the junction left unmatched.

This clone was found a few times. The chain's CDR3 is CASSERGTGDDNQPQHF. The CDR3 DNA reads as TGTGCCAGCAGCGAAAGAGGGACAGGGGACGACAATCAGCCCCAGCATTTT. The chain uses TRBV6-4 and TRBJ1-5; 10 bases fit TRBD1. CDR3 length: 17 amino acids. Germline lookup yields CDR1 MRHNA and CDR2 SNTAGT. The junction had 11 bases not matched to a gene; V was cut back by 6 bases and J by 3 bases.

This chain joins TRBV9 and TRBJ2-2, with a possible D match to TRBD2 (6 bases). In germline, CDR1 is SGDLS, CDR2 YYNGEE. V shed 3 bases and J shed 3 bases, with 18 bases lying between them. This CDR3 spans 17 amino acids. CDR3 amino acids: CASSEGWRTTDTGELFF. The CDR3 DNA is TGTGCCAGCAGCGAGGGGTGGCGGACTACGGACACCGGGGAGCTGTTTTTT.

This chain connects TRBV2 to TRBJ2-1, with no clear D. CDR3 length: 14 residues. The V gene lost 5 bases and the J gene lost 0 bases, with 8 bases spanning the gap. Per germline, CDR1 SNHLY and CDR2 FYNNEI. The CDR3 DNA reads as TGTGCCAGCAGTCGAAGTAGCTCCTACAATGAGCAGTTCTTC. It translates to CASSRSSSYNEQFF.

The V gene is TRBV10-2, the J gene TRBJ2-2, with TRBD1 matching 9 bases. With 8 bases clipped from V and 5 bases from J, the junction kept 0 bases outside the gene matches. This CDR3 spans 12 amino acids. In germline, CDR1 is WSHSY, CDR2 SAAADI. The CDR3 DNA follows: TGCGCCAGCGGACAGGGGACCGGGGAGCTGTTTTTT. Translating it yields CASGQGTGELFF.

The J gene is TRBJ2-3, the V gene TRBV5-4, with 7 bases matching TRBD1. This CDR3 comprises 17 residues. V shed 4 bases, J shed 0 bases, and the junction held 11 bases outside the gene matches. Germline lookup yields CDR1 SGHNT and CDR2 YYREEE (reference sequence). The chain's CDR3 is CASSVRQGVISTDTQYF. In DNA form, the CDR3 reads TGTGCCAGCAGCGTTAGACAGGGCGTTATTAGCACAGATACGCAGTATTTT.

The rearrangement joins TRBV4-1 to TRBJ2-3, with D tentatively TRBD1 or TRBD2 (5 bases each). The germline V gene encodes CDR1 MGHRA and CDR2 YSYEKL. Trimming pared 0 bases from V and 4 bases from J, leaving 8 bases between. The CDR3 contains 14 residues. CDR3 loop: CASSQDGAPDTQYF. As DNA, the CDR3 is TGCGCCAGCAGCCAAGACGGGGCCCCAGATACGCAGTATTTT.

V usage is TRBV6-1 and J usage is TRBJ2-3, with D perhaps matching TRBD2 (6 bases). Germline CDR1 reads MNHNS; CDR2 reads SASEGT. This CDR3 comprises 14 residues. Trimming removed 6 bases at V and 4 bases at J, with 14 bases between. Here the CDR3 reads CASSPQRDSDTQYF. In DNA form, the CDR3 reads TGTGCCAGCAGCCCTCAACGGGACTCAGATACGCAGTATTTT.